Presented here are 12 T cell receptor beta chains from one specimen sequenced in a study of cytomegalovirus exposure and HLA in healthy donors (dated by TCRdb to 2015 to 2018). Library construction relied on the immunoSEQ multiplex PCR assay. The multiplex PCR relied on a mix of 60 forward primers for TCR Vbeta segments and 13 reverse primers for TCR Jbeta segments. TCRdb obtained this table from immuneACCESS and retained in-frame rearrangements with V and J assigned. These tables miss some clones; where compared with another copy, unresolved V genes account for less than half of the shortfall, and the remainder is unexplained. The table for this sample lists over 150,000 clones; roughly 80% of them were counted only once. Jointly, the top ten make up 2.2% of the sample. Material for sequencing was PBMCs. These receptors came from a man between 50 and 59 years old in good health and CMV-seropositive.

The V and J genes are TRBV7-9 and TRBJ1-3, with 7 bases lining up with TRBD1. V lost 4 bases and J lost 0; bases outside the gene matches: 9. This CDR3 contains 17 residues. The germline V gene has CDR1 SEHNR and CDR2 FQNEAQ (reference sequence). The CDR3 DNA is TGTGCCAGCAGCTCCGCTACAGGGGACCGCTCTGGAAACACCATATATTTT. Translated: CASSSATGDRSGNTIYF.

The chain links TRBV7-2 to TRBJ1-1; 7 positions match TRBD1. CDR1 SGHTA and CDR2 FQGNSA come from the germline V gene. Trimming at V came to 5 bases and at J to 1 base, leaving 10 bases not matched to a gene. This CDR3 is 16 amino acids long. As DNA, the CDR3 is TGTGCCAGCAGCAAACGAAGGACAGGCCCGAACACTGAAGCTTTCTTT. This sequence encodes CASSKRRTGPNTEAFF.

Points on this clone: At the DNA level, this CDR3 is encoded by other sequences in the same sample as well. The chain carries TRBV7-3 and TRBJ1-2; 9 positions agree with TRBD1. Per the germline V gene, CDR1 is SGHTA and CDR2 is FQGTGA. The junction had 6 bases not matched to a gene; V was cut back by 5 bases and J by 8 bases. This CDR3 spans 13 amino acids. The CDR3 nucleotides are TGTGCCAGCAGCCCGGGACAGGGAGGCGGCTACACCTTC. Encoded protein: CASSPGQGGGYTF.

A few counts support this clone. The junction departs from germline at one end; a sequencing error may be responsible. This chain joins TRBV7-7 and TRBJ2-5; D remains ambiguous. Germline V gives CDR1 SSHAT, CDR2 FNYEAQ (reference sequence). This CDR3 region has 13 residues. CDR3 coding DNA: TGTGCTAGCAGCTTAGGTCTCAGGGAGACCCAGTACTTC. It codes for CASSLGLRETQYF.

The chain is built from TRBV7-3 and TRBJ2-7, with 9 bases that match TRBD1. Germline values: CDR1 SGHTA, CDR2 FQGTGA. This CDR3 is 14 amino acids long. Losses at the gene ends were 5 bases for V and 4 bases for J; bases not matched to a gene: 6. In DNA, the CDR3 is TGTGCCAGCAGCAAACAGGGGGCGCTTTACGAGCAGTACTTC. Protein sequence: CASSKQGALYEQYF.

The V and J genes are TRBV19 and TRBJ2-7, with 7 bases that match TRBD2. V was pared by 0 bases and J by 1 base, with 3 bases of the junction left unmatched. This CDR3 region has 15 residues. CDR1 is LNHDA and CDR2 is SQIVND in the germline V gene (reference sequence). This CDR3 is CASSIEAGLSYEQYF. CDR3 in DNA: TGTGCCAGTAGTATAGAAGCGGGGCTTTCCTACGAGCAGTACTTC. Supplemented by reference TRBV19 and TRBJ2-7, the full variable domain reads DGGITQSPKYLFRKEGQNVTLSCEQNLNHDAMYWYRQDPGQGLRLIYYSQIVNDFQKGDIAEGYSVSREKKESFPLTVTSAQKNPTAFYLCASSIEAGLSYEQYFGPGTRLTVT.

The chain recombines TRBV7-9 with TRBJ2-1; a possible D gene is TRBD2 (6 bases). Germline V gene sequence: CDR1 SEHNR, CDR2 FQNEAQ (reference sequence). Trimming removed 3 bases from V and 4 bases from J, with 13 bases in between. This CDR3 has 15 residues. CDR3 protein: CASSLTGVPYNEQFF. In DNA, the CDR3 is TGTGCCAGCAGCTTGACGGGGGTACCTTACAATGAGCAGTTCTTC.

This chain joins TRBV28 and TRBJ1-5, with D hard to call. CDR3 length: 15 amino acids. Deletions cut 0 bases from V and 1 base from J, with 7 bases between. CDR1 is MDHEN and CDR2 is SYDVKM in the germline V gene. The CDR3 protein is CASSLWGSSNQPQHF. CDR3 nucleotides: TGTGCCAGCAGTTTATGGGGGAGCAGCAATCAGCCCCAGCATTTT. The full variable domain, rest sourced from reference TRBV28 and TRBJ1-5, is DVKVTQSSRYLVKRTGEKVFLECVQDMDHENMFWYRQDPGLGLRLIYFSYDVKMKEKGDIPEGYSVSREKKERFSLILESASTNQTSMYLCASSLWGSSNQPQHFGDGTRLSIL.

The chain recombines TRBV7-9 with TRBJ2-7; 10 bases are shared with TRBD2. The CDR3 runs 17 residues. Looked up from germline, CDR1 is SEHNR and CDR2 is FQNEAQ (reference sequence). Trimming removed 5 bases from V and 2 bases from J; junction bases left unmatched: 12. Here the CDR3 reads CASSERGGPIETYEQYF. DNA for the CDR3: TGTGCCAGCAGCGAGCGGGGGGGCCCCATCGAGACCTACGAGCAGTACTTC. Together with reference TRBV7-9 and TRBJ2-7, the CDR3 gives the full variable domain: DTGVSQNPRHKITKRGQNVTFRCDPISEHNRLYWYRQTLGQGPEFLTYFQNEAQLEKSRLLSDRFSAERPKGSFSTLEIQRTEQGDSAMYLCASSERGGPIETYEQYFGPGTRLTVT.

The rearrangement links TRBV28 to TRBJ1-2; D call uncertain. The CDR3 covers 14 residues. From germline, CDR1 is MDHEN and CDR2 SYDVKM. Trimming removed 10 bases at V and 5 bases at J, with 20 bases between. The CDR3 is CATRRGEGRYGYTF. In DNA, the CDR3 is TGTGCCACCCGGCGGGGAGAGGGTCGTTATGGCTACACCTTC.

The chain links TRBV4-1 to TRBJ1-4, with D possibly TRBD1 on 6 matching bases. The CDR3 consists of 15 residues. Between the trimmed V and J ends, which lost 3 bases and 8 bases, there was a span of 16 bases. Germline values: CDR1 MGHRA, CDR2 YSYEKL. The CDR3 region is CASSQRQAPEEKLFF. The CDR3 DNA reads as TGCGCCAGCAGCCAGCGACAGGCGCCAGAAGAAAAACTGTTTTTT.

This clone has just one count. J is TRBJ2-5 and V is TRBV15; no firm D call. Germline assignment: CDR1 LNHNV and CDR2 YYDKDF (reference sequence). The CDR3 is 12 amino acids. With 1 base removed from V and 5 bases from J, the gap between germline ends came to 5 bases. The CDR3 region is CATSRVGETQYF. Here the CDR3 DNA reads TGTGCCACCAGCAGAGTCGGGGAGACCCAGTACTTC.